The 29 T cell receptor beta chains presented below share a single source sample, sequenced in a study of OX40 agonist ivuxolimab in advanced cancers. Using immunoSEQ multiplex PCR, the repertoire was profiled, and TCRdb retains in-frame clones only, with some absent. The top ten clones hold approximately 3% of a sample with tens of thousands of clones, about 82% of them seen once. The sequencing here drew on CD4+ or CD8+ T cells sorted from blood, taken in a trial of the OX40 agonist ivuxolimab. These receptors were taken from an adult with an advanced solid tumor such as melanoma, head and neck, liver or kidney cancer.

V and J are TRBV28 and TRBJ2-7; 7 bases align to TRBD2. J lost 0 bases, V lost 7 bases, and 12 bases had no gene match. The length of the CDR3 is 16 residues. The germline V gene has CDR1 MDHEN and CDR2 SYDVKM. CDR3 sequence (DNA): TGTGCCAGCATTGATATTAGCGGGCAAAGCTCCTACGAGCAGTACTTC. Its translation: CASIDISGQSSYEQYF.

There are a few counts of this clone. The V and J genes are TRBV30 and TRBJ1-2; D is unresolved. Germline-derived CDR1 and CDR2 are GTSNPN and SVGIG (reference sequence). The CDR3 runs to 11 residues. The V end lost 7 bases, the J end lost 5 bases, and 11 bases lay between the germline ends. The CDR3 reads CAFRGLYGYTF. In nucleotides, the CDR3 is TGTGCCTTTCGTGGGCTATATGGCTACACCTTC.

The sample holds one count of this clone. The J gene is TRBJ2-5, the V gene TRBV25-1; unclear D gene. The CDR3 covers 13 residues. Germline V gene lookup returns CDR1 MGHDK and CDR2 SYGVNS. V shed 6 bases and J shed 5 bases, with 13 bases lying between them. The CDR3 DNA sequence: TGTGCCAGCAGCGAACTGGGATTCGAGACCCAGTACTTC. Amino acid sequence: CASSELGFETQYF.

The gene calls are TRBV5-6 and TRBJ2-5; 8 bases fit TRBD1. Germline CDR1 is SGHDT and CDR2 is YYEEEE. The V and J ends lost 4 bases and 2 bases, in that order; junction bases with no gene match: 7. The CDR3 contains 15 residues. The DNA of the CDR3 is TGTGCCAGCAGCCTTCCCGGGACAGGACAAGAGACCCAGTACTTC. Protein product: CASSLPGTGQETQYF.

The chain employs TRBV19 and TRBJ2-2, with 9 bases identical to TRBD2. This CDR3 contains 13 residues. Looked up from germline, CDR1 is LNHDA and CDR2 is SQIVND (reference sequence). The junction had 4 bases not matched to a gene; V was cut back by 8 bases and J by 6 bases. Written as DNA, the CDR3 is TGTGCCAGTGGGACTAGCAGTCCCGGGGAGCTGTTTTTT. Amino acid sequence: CASGTSSPGELFF.

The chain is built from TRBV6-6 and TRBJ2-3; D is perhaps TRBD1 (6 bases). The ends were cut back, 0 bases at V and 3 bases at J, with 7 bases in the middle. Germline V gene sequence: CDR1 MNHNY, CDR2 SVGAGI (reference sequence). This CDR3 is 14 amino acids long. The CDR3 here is CASSYSTGTDTQYF. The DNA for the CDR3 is TGTGCCAGCAGTTACTCGACAGGAACAGATACGCAGTATTTT.

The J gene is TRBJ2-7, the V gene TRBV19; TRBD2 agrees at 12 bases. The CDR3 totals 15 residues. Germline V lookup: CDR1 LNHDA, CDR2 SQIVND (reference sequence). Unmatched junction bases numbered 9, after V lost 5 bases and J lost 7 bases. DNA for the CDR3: TGTGCCAGTAGTGCGACTAGCGGGAGAGGTTTAGAGCAGTACTTC. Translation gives CASSATSGRGLEQYF.

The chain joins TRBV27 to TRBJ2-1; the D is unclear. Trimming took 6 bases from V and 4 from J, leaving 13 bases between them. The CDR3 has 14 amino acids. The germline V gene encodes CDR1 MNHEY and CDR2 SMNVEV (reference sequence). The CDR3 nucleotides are TGTGCCAGCAGACTGGACGGACGGTACAATGAGCAGTTCTTC. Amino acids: CASRLDGRYNEQFF.

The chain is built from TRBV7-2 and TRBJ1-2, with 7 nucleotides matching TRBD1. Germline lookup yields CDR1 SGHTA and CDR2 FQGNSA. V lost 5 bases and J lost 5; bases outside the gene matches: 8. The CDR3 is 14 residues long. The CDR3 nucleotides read TGTGCCAGCAGCCCTGGGACAGCGAGATATGGCTACACCTTC. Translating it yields CASSPGTARYGYTF. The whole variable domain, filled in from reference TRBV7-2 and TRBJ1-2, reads GAGVSQSPSNKVTEKGKDVELRCDPISGHTALYWYRQSLGQGLEFLIYFQGNSAPDKSGLPSDRFSAERTGGSVSTLTIQRTQQEDSAVYLCASSPGTARYGYTFGSGTRLTVV.

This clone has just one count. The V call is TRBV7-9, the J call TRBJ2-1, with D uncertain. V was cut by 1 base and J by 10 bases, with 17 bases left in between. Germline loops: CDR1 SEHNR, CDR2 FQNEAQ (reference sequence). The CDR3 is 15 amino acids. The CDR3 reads CASSLDWTAPREQFF. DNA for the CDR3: TGTGCCAGCAGCTTAGATTGGACGGCTCCACGGGAGCAGTTCTTC.

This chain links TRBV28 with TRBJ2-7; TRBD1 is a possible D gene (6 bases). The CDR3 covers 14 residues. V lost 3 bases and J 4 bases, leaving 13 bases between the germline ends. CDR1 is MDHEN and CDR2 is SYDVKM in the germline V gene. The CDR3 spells CASSFPGQLYEQYF. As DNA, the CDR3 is TGTGCCAGCAGTTTCCCCGGACAGCTTTACGAGCAGTACTTC.

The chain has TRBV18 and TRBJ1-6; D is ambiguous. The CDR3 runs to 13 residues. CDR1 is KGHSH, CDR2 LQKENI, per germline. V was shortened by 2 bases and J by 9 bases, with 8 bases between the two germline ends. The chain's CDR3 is CASSPEGSSPLHF. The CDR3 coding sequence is TGTGCCAGCTCACCAGAGGGTAGTTCACCCCTCCACTTT.

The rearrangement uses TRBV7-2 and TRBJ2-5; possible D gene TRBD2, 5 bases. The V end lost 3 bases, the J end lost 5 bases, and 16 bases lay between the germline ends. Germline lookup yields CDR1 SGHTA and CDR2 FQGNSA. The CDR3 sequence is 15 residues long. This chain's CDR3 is CASSLVGGDVETQYF. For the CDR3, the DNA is TGTGCCAGCAGCTTGGTAGGAGGAGACGTGGAGACCCAGTACTTC.

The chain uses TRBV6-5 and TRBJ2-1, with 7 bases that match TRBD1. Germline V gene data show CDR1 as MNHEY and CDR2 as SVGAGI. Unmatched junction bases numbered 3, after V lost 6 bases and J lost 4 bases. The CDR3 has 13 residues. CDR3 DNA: TGTGCCAGCAGCCGGGACAGATACAATGAGCAGTTCTTC. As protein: CASSRDRYNEQFF.

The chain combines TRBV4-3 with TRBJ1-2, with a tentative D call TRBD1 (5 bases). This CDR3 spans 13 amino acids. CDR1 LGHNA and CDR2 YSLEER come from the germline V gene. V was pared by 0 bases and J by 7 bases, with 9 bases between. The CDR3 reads CASSQDTGTGYTF. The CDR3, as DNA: TGCGCCAGCAGCCAAGATACGGGGACTGGCTACACCTTC.

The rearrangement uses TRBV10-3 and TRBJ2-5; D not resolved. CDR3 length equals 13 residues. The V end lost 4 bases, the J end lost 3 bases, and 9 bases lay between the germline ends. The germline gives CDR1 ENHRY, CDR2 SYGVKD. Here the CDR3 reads CAISVDEKETQYF. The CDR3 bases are TGTGCCATCAGTGTTGATGAGAAAGAGACCCAGTACTTC.

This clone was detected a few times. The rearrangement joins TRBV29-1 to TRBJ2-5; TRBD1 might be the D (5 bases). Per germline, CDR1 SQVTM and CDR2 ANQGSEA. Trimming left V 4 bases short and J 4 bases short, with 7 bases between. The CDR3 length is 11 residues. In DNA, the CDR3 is TGCAGCGTTGGACAGTCAGAGACCCAGTACTTC. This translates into CSVGQSETQYF.

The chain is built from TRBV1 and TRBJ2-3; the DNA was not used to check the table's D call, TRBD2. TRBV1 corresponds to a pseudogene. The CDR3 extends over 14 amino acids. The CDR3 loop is CTSSPAGGTDTQYF. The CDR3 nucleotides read TGCACCAGCAGCCCGGCGGGGGGCACAGATACGCAGTATTTT.

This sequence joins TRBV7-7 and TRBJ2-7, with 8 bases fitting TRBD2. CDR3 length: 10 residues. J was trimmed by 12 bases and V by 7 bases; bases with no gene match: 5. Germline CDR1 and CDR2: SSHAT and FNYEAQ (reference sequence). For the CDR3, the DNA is TGTGCCAGCATCCCTCGGGAGGGGTACTTC. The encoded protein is CASIPREGYF.

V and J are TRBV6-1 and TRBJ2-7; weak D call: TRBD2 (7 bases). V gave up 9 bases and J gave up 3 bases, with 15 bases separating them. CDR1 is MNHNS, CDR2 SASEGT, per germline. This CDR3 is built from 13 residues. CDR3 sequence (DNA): TGTGCCAGTACCCCGGGGGGCAACTACGAGCAGTACTTC. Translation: CASTPGGNYEQYF.

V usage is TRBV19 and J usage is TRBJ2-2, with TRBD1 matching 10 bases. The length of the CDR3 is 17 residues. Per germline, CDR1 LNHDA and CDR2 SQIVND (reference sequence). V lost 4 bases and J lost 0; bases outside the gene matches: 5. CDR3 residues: CASSNSGQGANTGELFF. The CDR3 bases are TGTGCCAGTAGTAACTCCGGACAGGGGGCGAACACCGGGGAGCTGTTTTTT.

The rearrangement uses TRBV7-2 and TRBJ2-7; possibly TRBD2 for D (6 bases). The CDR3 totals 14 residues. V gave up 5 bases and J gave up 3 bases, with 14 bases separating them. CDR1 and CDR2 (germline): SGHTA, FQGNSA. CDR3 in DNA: TGTGCCAGCAGCCGAGTCGTGGGGGGCTACGAGCAGTACTTC. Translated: CASSRVVGGYEQYF.

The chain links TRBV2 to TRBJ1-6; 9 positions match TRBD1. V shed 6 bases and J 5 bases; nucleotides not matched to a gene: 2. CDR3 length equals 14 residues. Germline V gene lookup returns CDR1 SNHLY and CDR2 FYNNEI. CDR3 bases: TGTGCCAGCAGAGGGACAGGGAATAATTCACCCCTCCACTTT. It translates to CASRGTGNNSPLHF.

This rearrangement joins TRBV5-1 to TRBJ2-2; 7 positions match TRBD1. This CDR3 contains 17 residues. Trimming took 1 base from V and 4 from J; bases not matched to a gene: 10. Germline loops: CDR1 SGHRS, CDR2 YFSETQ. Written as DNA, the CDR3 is TGCGCCAGCAGCTTGCGGGCTAGGGGGCTGGGCACCGGGGAGCTGTTTTTT. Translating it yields CASSLRARGLGTGELFF.

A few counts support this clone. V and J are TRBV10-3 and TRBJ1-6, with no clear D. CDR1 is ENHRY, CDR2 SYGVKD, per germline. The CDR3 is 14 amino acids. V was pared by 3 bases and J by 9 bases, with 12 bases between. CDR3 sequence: CAISEGPGGSPLHF. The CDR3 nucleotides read TGTGCCATCAGTGAAGGGCCGGGTGGTTCACCCCTCCACTTT.

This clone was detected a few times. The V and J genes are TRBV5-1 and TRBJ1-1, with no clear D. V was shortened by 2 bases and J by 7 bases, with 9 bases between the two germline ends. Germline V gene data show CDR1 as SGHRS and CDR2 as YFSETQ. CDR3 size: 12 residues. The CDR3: CASSLSAREAFF. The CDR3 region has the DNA TGCGCCAGCAGCTTAAGCGCCCGTGAAGCTTTCTTT.

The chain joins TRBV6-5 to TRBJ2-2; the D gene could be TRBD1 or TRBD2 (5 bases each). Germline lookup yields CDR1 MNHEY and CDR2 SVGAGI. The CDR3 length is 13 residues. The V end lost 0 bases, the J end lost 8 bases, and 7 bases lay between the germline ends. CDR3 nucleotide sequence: TGTGCCAGCAGTTACTCGGGGGAGGGGGAGCTGTTTTTT. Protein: CASSYSGEGELFF.

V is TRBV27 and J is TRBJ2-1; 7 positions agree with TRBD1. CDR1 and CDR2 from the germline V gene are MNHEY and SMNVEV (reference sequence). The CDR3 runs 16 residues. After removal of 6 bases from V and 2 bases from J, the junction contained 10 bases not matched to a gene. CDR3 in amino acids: CASSRLGQAPYNEQFF. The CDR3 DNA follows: TGTGCCAGCAGCCGCCTCGGACAGGCACCCTACAATGAGCAGTTCTTC.

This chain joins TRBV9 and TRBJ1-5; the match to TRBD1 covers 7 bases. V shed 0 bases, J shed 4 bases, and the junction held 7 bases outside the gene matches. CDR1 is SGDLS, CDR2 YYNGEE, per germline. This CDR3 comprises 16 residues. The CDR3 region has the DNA TGTGCCAGCAGCGTAGGGGAGGGACAGTTTAATCAGCCCCAGCATTTT. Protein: CASSVGEGQFNQPQHF.